The rows below give T cell receptor beta chains drawn from one sample of a study of CD8 T cells in Susac syndrome. A single record per CDR3 protein comes from TCRdb applying MiXCR to the immunoSEQ multiplex PCR reads. The table lists approximately 68,000 distinct CDR3 sequences, about 95% of them singletons. The sequencing sample was made of CD8+ T cells from PBMCs. Source of these receptors: a human donor with multiple sclerosis. Both conserved end residues are part of each CDR3. D genes are given only for firm matches. Where a row states a size, it is once, few, many or the class of an expanded clone; other rows omit it.

v_call	d_call	j_call	clone_size	cdr3_nt	cdr3_aa
TRBV7-9	.	TRBJ1-6	.	TGTGCCAGCAGCTTAGGGGAAAATTCACCCCTCCACTTT	CASSLGENSPLHF
TRBV19	TRBD2	TRBJ2-1	.	TGTGCCAGTTCCTGGGGGGGTTTCGTCTACAATGAGCAGTTCTTC	CASSWGGFVYNEQFF
TRBV7-2	.	TRBJ2-7	.	.	CASSFGAGSYEQYF
TRBV3-1	TRBD1	TRBJ1-2	.	TGTGCCAGCAGCCAAGATTTAGGACAGGCGGGTGGCTACACCTTC	CASSQDLGQAGGYTF
TRBV7-9	TRBD1	TRBJ2-5	.	TGTGCCAGCAGCTTGGGGACAGGGGGCGAAAAAGGAGAGACCCAGTACTTC	CASSLGTGGEKGETQYF
TRBV5-1	.	TRBJ1-1	.	TGCGCCAGCAGCTTACACAACAGGATTCAGAACACTGAAGCTTTCTTT	CASSLHNRIQNTEAFF
TRBV6-5	.	TRBJ2-6	.	TGTGCCAGCAGTTACTCGAATCGGCCCGGGACGGGAGCCAACGTCCTGACTTTC	CASSYSNRPGTGANVLTF
TRBV12-3/TRBV12-4	TRBD2	TRBJ2-1	once	TGTGCCAGCAGTCCTAGACTAGCGGGACGCAATGAGCAGTTCTTC	CASSPRLAGRNEQFF
TRBV20-1	.	TRBJ2-7	once	TGCAGTGCTCAAACAGGGAAAAGGGCCTACGAGCAGTACTTC	CSAQTGKRAYEQYF
TRBV27	TRBD1	TRBJ1-1	.	TGTGCCAGCAGTGGACAGGGTTGGACTGAAGCTTTCTTT	CASSGQGWTEAFF
TRBV15	TRBD1	TRBJ1-2	once	TGTGCCACCAGCAGAGATGACAGGGCTGCTAACTATGGCTACACCTTC	CATSRDDRAANYGYTF
TRBV5-1	TRBD1	TRBJ2-3	.	TGCGCCAGCAGCTTGGAACAGGGGTCCCGTTATACGCAGTATTTT	CASSLEQGSRYTQYF
TRBV2	.	TRBJ2-1	.	TGTGCCAGCAGTAGTGGGACAAGACTGACTGAAGAGGGGACGGTTGACTCCTACAATGAGCAGTTCTTC	CASSSGTRLTEEGTVDSYNEQFF
TRBV27	.	TRBJ1-2	.	TGTGCCAGCAGTTCCTTAACAGGGTTGCGGGCTTTCGGTGGCTACACCTTC	CASSSLTGLRAFGGYTF
TRBV10-2	.	TRBJ2-1	.	TGCGCCAGCAGTCGAAACTGGGGGAATGAGCAGTTCTTC	CASSRNWGNEQFF
TRBV7-6	TRBD2	TRBJ2-7	.	TGTGCCAGCAGCTTAGAACTAGCGGCGACCTACGAGCAGTACTTC	CASSLELAATYEQYF
TRBV19	.	TRBJ1-5	.	TGTGCCAGTAGTATACCGGGATATAGCAATCAGCCCCAGCATTTT	CASSIPGYSNQPQHF
TRBV2	.	TRBJ2-5	.	TGTGCCAGCAGTGAAAACCGCGGGACAGCTACAGAGACCCAGTACTTC	CASSENRGTATETQYF
TRBV27	.	TRBJ2-1	.	TGTGCCAGCAGTCCAGGGACTGAAATCTACAATGAGCAGTTCTTC	CASSPGTEIYNEQFF
TRBV15	.	TRBJ1-2	once	TGTGCCACCAGCTCGTCAACCGGGACGCGCCCCAACTATGGCTACACCTTC	CATSSSTGTRPNYGYTF
TRBV6-5	.	TRBJ1-4	.	TGTGCCAGCAGTTACCTGGGAGTGGATGAAAAACTGTTTTTT	CASSYLGVDEKLFF
TRBV7-2	.	TRBJ1-1	.	TGTGCCAGCAGTCCCCGCGGCGATTTGAACACTGAAGCTTTCTTT	CASSPRGDLNTEAFF
TRBV5-1	TRBD2	TRBJ2-5	.	TGCGCCAGCAGCCCAGGGGGACTAGCGGGTATACAAGAGACCCAGTACTTC	CASSPGGLAGIQETQYF
TRBV27	.	TRBJ2-3	.	TGTGCCAGCAGTTTGCAGGGGGGTGGAGATACGCAGTATTTT	CASSLQGGGDTQYF
TRBV4-1	.	TRBJ1-5	.	TGCGCCAGCAGCCAAGATAATGAGGGGAGCAATCAGCCCCAGCATTTT	CASSQDNEGSNQPQHF
TRBV6-4	.	TRBJ1-5	once	TGTGCCAGCAGTGCCGGGCCCAGCAATCAGCCCCAGCATTTT	CASSAGPSNQPQHF
TRBV9	.	TRBJ1-5	once	TGTGCCAGCAGCGTAGGTTCTACAAGGGGGGCGGGCAATCAGCCCCAGCATTTT	CASSVGSTRGAGNQPQHF
TRBV7-9	.	TRBJ2-7	.	TGTGCCAGTGGACCGGGGGGGACAGGATCCTACGAGCAGTACTTC	CASGPGGTGSYEQYF